These T cell receptor beta chains were read from a single sample in a study of T cell responses to AZD1222 COVID-19 vaccine. Measured with immunoSEQ multiplex PCR; TCRdb has only the in-frame clones, and not every one. The sample has around 120,000 clones, about nine tenths seen once; the top ten hold 14% to 15%. The specimen comprised peripheral blood, sampled on day 0 of AZD1222 vaccination. The receptors here all came from an adult in good health. CDR3s include the opening cysteine and the closing phenylalanine or tryptophan. Each record gives: J gene, V gene, D gene, clone size, CDR3 protein, CDR3 DNA. The D gene is left open where the match is weak. Clone size is not always given. Where it is, it says once, few, many or a class for expanded clones.

j_gene: TRBJ1-2
v_gene: TRBV6-2/TRBV6-3
d_gene: .
abundance: .
CDR3aa: CASSYSAPDGYTF
CDR3nt: TGTGCCAGCAGTTACTCTGCACCCGATGGCTACACCTTC

j_gene: TRBJ1-4
v_gene: TRBV19
d_gene: TRBD1
abundance: .
CDR3aa: CASMGQTNEKLFF
CDR3nt: TGTGCCAGTATGGGACAGACGAATGAAAAACTGTTTTTT

j_gene: TRBJ2-5
v_gene: TRBV28
d_gene: TRBD1
abundance: few
CDR3aa: CASSLRPRQGIGTQYF
CDR3nt: TGTGCCAGCAGTTTACGGCCGAGACAGGGTATAGGGACCCAGTACTTC

j_gene: TRBJ2-3
v_gene: TRBV5-1
d_gene: .
abundance: few
CDR3aa: CASSLRGDPSSTDTQYF
CDR3nt: TGCGCCAGCAGCTTGAGGGGGGATCCATCTAGCACAGATACGCAGTATTTT

j_gene: TRBJ1-2
v_gene: TRBV19
d_gene: .
abundance: few
CDR3aa: CASEQGYNGYTF
CDR3nt: TGTGCCAGCGAACAGGGTTACAATGGCTACACCTTC

j_gene: TRBJ1-4
v_gene: TRBV27
d_gene: .
abundance: .
CDR3aa: CASSLYSVGGAREKLFF
CDR3nt: TGTGCCAGCAGTTTATATTCCGTGGGGGGGGCCCGGGAAAAACTGTTTTTT

j_gene: TRBJ1-6
v_gene: TRBV7-8
d_gene: TRBD1
abundance: .
CDR3aa: CASSKEVGTGVNSPLHF
CDR3nt: TGTGCCAGCAGCAAAGAAGTCGGGACAGGGGTGAATTCACCCCTCCACTTT

j_gene: TRBJ1-1
v_gene: TRBV3-1/TRBV3-2
d_gene: .
abundance: .
CDR3aa: CASSQEKGRGNTEAFF
CDR3nt: TGTGCCAGCAGCCAAGAAAAGGGCAGGGGGAACACTGAAGCTTTCTTT

j_gene: TRBJ2-2
v_gene: TRBV2
d_gene: TRBD1
abundance: .
CDR3aa: CASTGRGRNTGELFF
CDR3nt: TGTGCCAGCACTGGTAGGGGGCGGAACACCGGGGAGCTGTTTTTT

j_gene: TRBJ2-7
v_gene: TRBV28
d_gene: .
abundance: .
CDR3aa: CASSFGGVVQYF
CDR3nt: TGTGCCAGCAGTTTCGGGGGTGTGGTGCAGTACTTC

j_gene: TRBJ2-1
v_gene: TRBV9
d_gene: .
abundance: .
CDR3aa: CASSVDGRVFNEQFF
CDR3nt: TGTGCCAGCAGCGTAGATGGCAGGGTGTTCAATGAGCAGTTCTTC

j_gene: TRBJ2-3
v_gene: TRBV3-1/TRBV3-2
d_gene: .
abundance: .
CDR3aa: CASSQGTDTQYF
CDR3nt: TGTGCCAGCAGCCAAGGGACAGATACGCAGTATTTT

j_gene: TRBJ1-1
v_gene: TRBV5-4
d_gene: TRBD1
abundance: .
CDR3aa: CASSWWTGGLAFF
CDR3nt: TGTGCCAGCAGCTGGTGGACAGGGGGCTTGGCTTTCTTT

j_gene: TRBJ2-7
v_gene: TRBV7-2
d_gene: .
abundance: .
CDR3aa: CASSLIQSSYEQYF
CDR3nt: TGTGCCAGCAGCCTCATACAGAGCTCCTACGAGCAGTACTTC

j_gene: TRBJ2-5
v_gene: TRBV5-6
d_gene: .
abundance: .
CDR3aa: CASSFSLDQETQYF
CDR3nt: TGTGCCAGCAGCTTCTCCCTAGACCAAGAGACCCAGTACTTC

j_gene: TRBJ1-2
v_gene: TRBV19
d_gene: TRBD1
abundance: .
CDR3aa: CASSIWTGADYGYTF
CDR3nt: TGTGCCAGTAGTATATGGACAGGGGCTGACTATGGCTACACCTTC

j_gene: TRBJ1-5
v_gene: TRBV7-9
d_gene: TRBD1
abundance: .
CDR3aa: CASSRTGTNQPQHF
CDR3nt: TGTGCCAGCAGTCGGACAGGGACGAATCAGCCCCAGCATTTT

j_gene: TRBJ1-2
v_gene: TRBV9
d_gene: .
abundance: .
CDR3aa: CASSVGTLQGGYTF
CDR3nt: TGTGCCAGCAGCGTAGGTACTCTTCAGGGTGGCTACACCTTC

j_gene: TRBJ2-1
v_gene: TRBV19
d_gene: TRBD2
abundance: .
CDR3aa: CASSSFSGSSYNEQFF
CDR3nt: TGTGCCAGTAGTTCCTTTAGCGGGAGCTCCTACAATGAGCAGTTCTTC

j_gene: TRBJ1-6
v_gene: TRBV28
d_gene: TRBD1
abundance: .
CDR3aa: CATGQGGPSPLHF
CDR3nt: TGTGCCACCGGACAGGGAGGACCCTCACCCCTCCACTTT

j_gene: TRBJ1-4
v_gene: TRBV7-2
d_gene: TRBD1
abundance: .
CDR3aa: CASSKGQGAGSNEKLFF
CDR3nt: TGTGCCAGCAGCAAGGGACAGGGGGCTGGGTCTAATGAAAAACTGTTTTTT

j_gene: TRBJ1-1
v_gene: TRBV6-2/TRBV6-3
d_gene: .
abundance: .
CDR3aa: CASSYSVWQAELGEAFF
CDR3nt: TGTGCCAGCAGTTACTCGGTGTGGCAGGCTGAGTTGGGTGAAGCTTTCTTT

j_gene: TRBJ1-2
v_gene: TRBV14
d_gene: TRBD1
abundance: .
CDR3aa: CASSQEPGQGPLYGYTF
CDR3nt: TGTGCCAGCAGCCAAGAGCCAGGACAGGGACCCCTCTATGGCTACACCTTC

j_gene: TRBJ1-1
v_gene: TRBV5-6
d_gene: TRBD1
abundance: few
CDR3aa: CASSLTGGEYTEAFF
CDR3nt: TGTGCCAGCAGCTTAACAGGGGGTGAGTACACTGAAGCTTTCTTT

j_gene: TRBJ1-2
v_gene: TRBV14
d_gene: .
abundance: .
CDR3aa: CASSQDYSQNYGYTF
CDR3nt: TGTGCCAGCAGCCAAGATTACAGCCAGAACTATGGCTACACCTTC

j_gene: TRBJ2-1
v_gene: TRBV11-2
d_gene: TRBD2
abundance: .
CDR3aa: CASSSPSGLAGHNEQFF
CDR3nt: TGTGCCAGCAGCTCCCCGTCCGGACTAGCGGGACACAATGAGCAGTTCTTC

j_gene: TRBJ1-2
v_gene: TRBV7-9
d_gene: .
abundance: .
CDR3aa: CASSSSTDGGYNYGYTF
CDR3nt: TGTGCCAGCAGCTCGTCGACAGACGGGGGGTATAACTATGGCTACACCTTC

j_gene: TRBJ1-1
v_gene: TRBV6-5
d_gene: .
abundance: .
CDR3aa: CASRPGLYNTEAFF
CDR3nt: TGTGCCAGCAGACCGGGACTCTACAACACTGAAGCTTTCTTT

j_gene: TRBJ1-3
v_gene: TRBV7-8
d_gene: .
abundance: .
CDR3aa: CASSSYEWRTSGNTIYF
CDR3nt: TGTGCCAGCAGCTCCTACGAATGGAGGACCTCTGGAAACACCATATATTTT